This T cell receptor beta chain derives from a study of regulatory T cells in long-lasting Graves disease. V was cut by 10 bases and J by 7 bases, with 17 bases left in between. CDR1 is ENHRY, CDR2 SYGVKD, per germline. CDR3 length: 12 residues. This clonotype was found many times. The antigen remains undetermined. Building of the TCR beta libraries involved iRepertoire HTBI primers and Arm-PCR of CDR3 regions. One entry per CDR3 protein, called by TCRdb with MiXCR from the multiplex PCR reads. This table has hundreds of thousands of distinct CDR3 sequences, 21% appearing once. General observations from the study: Persistent disease was characterized by preferential usage of TRBV28, TRBJ1-2 and TRBJ2-5.

Time point described: persistent/refractory GD, antithyroid drugs over 5 years with positive TRAb. The TCR library was made from RNA that had been extracted from PBMCs in TRIzol. Xi'an, China, was home to the endocrinology department that provided patients. The chain combines TRBV10-3 with TRBJ2-7, with a possible D match to TRBD2 (5 bases). Material: peripheral blood mononuclear cells (PBMCs), obtained when the disease was refractory, from a patient treated with antithyroid drugs. The sequence was collected from a female donor with Graves disease. The CDR3 reads CATNEGSGEQYF. CDR3 coding DNA: TGTGCCACGAACGAGGGTTCTGGAGAGCAGTACTTC.